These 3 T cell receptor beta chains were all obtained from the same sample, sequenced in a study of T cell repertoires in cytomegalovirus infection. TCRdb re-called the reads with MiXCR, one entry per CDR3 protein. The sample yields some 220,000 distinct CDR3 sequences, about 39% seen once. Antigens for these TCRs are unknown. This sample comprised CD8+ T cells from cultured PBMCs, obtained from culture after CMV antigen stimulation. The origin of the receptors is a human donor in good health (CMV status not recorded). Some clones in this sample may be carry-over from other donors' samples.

CDR3 in DNA: TGCGCCAGCAGCCAAGAACGTTTAAGACAGCTCCTGAACACTGAAGCTTTCTTT. Protein: CASSQERLRQLLNTEAFF. This rearrangement joins TRBV4-1 to TRBJ1-1; TRBD1 might be the D (5 bases). Germline loops: CDR1 MGHRA, CDR2 YSYEKL. CDR3 length equals 18 residues. The V end lost 0 bases, the J end lost 0 bases, and 17 bases lay between the germline ends.

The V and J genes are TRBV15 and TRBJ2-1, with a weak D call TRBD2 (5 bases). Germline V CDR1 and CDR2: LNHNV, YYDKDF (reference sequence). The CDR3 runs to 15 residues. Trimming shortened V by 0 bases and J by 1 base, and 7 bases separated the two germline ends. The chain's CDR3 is CATSREPGSYNEQFF. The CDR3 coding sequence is TGTGCCACCAGCAGAGAGCCGGGATCCTACAATGAGCAGTTCTTC.

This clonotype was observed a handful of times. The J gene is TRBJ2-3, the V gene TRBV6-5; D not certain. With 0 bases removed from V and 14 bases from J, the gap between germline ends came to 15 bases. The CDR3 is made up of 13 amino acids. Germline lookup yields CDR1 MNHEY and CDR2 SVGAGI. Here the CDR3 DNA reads TGTGCCAGCAGTTACTCGTATGGAGAACGTTTGTATTTT. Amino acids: CASSYSYGERLYF.